Listed here are 8 T cell receptor beta chains from one sample, sequenced in a study of long-term antiretroviral therapy in people with HIV. The libraries were made with immunoSEQ v3.0 at survey level. Data came from immunoSEQ multiplex PCR; TCRdb stores just in-frame clones and leaves some out. Seen here are tens of thousands of clones, about 80% observed once, and the top ten hold 5.6%. The sequencing used unsorted PBMCs, collected 0.7 years before starting antiretroviral therapy. The receptor set was obtained from a man younger than 40 with HIV.

The V call is TRBV15, the J call TRBJ2-5; D may be TRBD2 (5 bases). Trimming took off 6 bases at V and 2 bases at J, with 7 bases between the two ends. The germline gives CDR1 LNHNV, CDR2 YYDKDF (reference sequence). This CDR3 comprises 12 residues. CDR3 protein: CATRGDQETQYF. The CDR3 DNA reads TGTGCCACCAGGGGAGATCAAGAGACCCAGTACTTC.

The chain has TRBV9 and TRBJ1-3; D not resolved. CDR3 length: 15 residues. Trimming took 0 bases from V and 0 from J, leaving 7 bases between them. Germline V gives CDR1 SGDLS, CDR2 YYNGEE. CDR3 region: CASSVGGFSGNTIYF. The CDR3 DNA sequence: TGTGCCAGCAGCGTAGGGGGTTTCTCTGGAAACACCATATATTTT.

This clone was observed once. The V gene is TRBV7-6, the J gene TRBJ2-7; 7 nucleotides agree with TRBD1. V shed 1 base and J 3 bases; nucleotides not matched to a gene: 9. Germline CDR1 and CDR2: SGHVS and FNYEAQ. This CDR3 contains 16 residues. The CDR3, as DNA: TGTGCCAGCAGCTTAGTAATAGGACAGGCTGGCTACGAGCAGTACTTC. This encodes CASSLVIGQAGYEQYF.

In its sample, this clone was seen once. The J gene is TRBJ2-7, the V gene TRBV6-5; possibly TRBD2 for D (5 bases). The V end lost 0 bases, the J end lost 5 bases, and 17 bases lay between the germline ends. CDR3 length equals 16 residues. Looked up from germline, CDR1 is MNHEY and CDR2 is SVGAGI. The CDR3 is CASSYSILGLFDEQYF. For the CDR3, the DNA is TGTGCCAGCAGTTACTCTATACTAGGGTTGTTCGACGAGCAGTACTTC.

This clone has just one count. The gene calls are TRBV7-9 and TRBJ2-6; 8 bases are a match to TRBD1. Germline assignment: CDR1 SEHNR and CDR2 FQNEAQ (reference sequence). This CDR3 has 18 amino acids. The junction had 5 bases not matched to a gene; V was cut back by 1 base and J by 0 bases. As DNA, the CDR3 is TGTGCCAGCAGCTTAGTTCAGGGGGCATCCTCTGGGGCCAACGTCCTGACTTTC. Translated, it gives CASSLVQGASSGANVLTF.

This clone was found a few times. The rearrangement joins TRBV11-2 to TRBJ1-6, with 7 positions matching TRBD1. From germline, CDR1 is SGHAT and CDR2 FQNNGV. The CDR3 is 15 residues long. Trimming removed 1 base from V and 8 bases from J; junction bases left unmatched: 5. The DNA of the CDR3 is TGTGCCAGCAGCTTAGTGGGCAGGGGGGATTCACCCCTCCACTTT. Protein product: CASSLVGRGDSPLHF.

The chain is built from TRBV5-1 and TRBJ1-2; 7 nucleotides align to TRBD1. CDR3 length: 15 amino acids. Germline CDR1 SGHRS, CDR2 YFSETQ. V shed 4 bases and J 7 bases; nucleotides not matched to a gene: 13. The CDR3 sequence: CASSAYRGERGGYTF. The CDR3, as DNA: TGCGCCAGCAGCGCCTACAGGGGTGAGCGGGGTGGCTACACCTTC.

In this sample, this clone turned up once. The chain employs TRBV27 and TRBJ2-7; D ambiguous. V was cut by 2 bases and J by 2 bases, with 10 bases left in between. The CDR3 runs to 14 residues. CDR1 is MNHEY and CDR2 is SMNVEV in the germline V gene (reference sequence). CDR3 residues: CASSLGYQAYEQYF. DNA for the CDR3: TGTGCCAGCAGTTTAGGGTACCAGGCCTACGAGCAGTACTTC.